A single sample is the source of the 9 T cell receptor beta chains below, sequenced in a study of neurological immune-mediated disorders. TCRdb re-analysed the 5' RACE reads in MiXCR, keeping a single row per CDR3 protein. The sample holds some 41,000 distinct CDR3 sequences, about 15% seen once. Sequenced: CD4+ T cells from blood. These receptors all come from a woman aged 55-69 years with HTLV-1-associated myelopathy (HAM/TSP).

This clonotype was observed many times. This chain uses TRBV12-3 or TRBV12-4 with TRBJ1-5; possible D gene TRBD1, 5 bases. V dropped 4 bases and J dropped 6 bases, with 10 bases sitting between them. There are 13 residues in the CDR3. CDR3 protein: CASSSFRGQPQHF. For the CDR3, the DNA is TGTGCCAGCAGTTCCTTTAGGGGTCAGCCCCAGCATTTT.

This clonotype was detected many times. The J gene is TRBJ2-3, the V gene TRBV15; D unresolved. The germline CDR1 and CDR2 sequences are LNHNV and YYDKDF (reference sequence). The CDR3 sequence is 13 residues long. V shed 2 bases and J shed 10 bases, with 13 bases lying between them. The CDR3 DNA follows: TGTGCCACCAGCAGAACTTATGGGTCGGCGCAGTATTTT. This codes for CATSRTYGSAQYF.

This clonotype counts as medium-sized. The V gene is TRBV10-3, the J gene TRBJ1-6, with D possibly matching TRBD1 (6 bases). Germline CDR1 reads ENHRY; CDR2 reads SYGVKD. V dropped 4 bases and J dropped 9 bases, with 13 bases sitting between them. The CDR3 sequence is 14 residues long. CDR3 bases: TGTGCCATCAGTGTTCAGGGGACAAGTTCACCCCTCCACTTT. It is translated as CAISVQGTSSPLHF.

A few counts support this clonotype. The chain uses TRBV6-1 and TRBJ1-2; D is ambiguous. Germline V CDR1 and CDR2: MNHNS, SASEGT. V was pared by 2 bases and J by 2 bases, with 6 bases between. CDR3 length: 13 residues. The CDR3 nucleotides are TGTGCCAGCAGTGAATGGCAAAACTATGGCTACACCTTC. Translated, it gives CASSEWQNYGYTF.

This clonotype was observed at least ten times. V is TRBV5-1 and J is TRBJ2-7, with 7 bases identical to TRBD1. Germline V CDR1 and CDR2: SGHRS, YFSETQ. CDR3 length: 18 residues. The ends lost 3 bases at V and 1 base at J; junction bases unmatched: 16. In nucleotides, the CDR3 is TGCGCCAGCAGCTCCTTCCCACGAAACAGGGGAAGGTCCTACGAGCAGTACTTC. Residues: CASSSFPRNRGRSYEQYF.

This clonotype was seen many times. The rearrangement joins TRBV7-9 to TRBJ2-1; possibly TRBD2 for D (6 bases). The CDR3 length is 16 residues. Germline lookup yields CDR1 SEHNR and CDR2 FQNEAQ (reference sequence). V dropped 2 bases and J dropped 3 bases, with 14 bases sitting between them. CDR3 region: CASSLSGAGSYNEQFF. The CDR3 DNA is TGTGCCAGCAGCTTAAGTGGGGCGGGGAGCTACAATGAGCAGTTCTTC.

This clonotype came up many times. The gene calls are TRBV5-1 and TRBJ2-7; the D call may be TRBD1 or TRBD2 (5 bases each). Germline V gene sequence: CDR1 SGHRS, CDR2 YFSETQ. The CDR3 loop spans 14 amino acids. The V end lost 0 bases, the J end lost 4 bases, and 11 bases lay between the germline ends. CDR3 protein: CASSLAGGLYEQYF. CDR3 nucleotides: TGCGCCAGCAGCTTGGCTGGGGGTTTATACGAGCAGTACTTC.

This clonotype was recorded many times. V and J are TRBV27 and TRBJ1-2; 10 bases align to TRBD1. Germline trimming cut 4 bases from V and 4 bases from J; bases unmatched to any gene: 15. Looked up from germline, CDR1 is MNHEY and CDR2 is SMNVEV (reference sequence). The CDR3 has 18 amino acids. The CDR3 DNA reads TGTGCCAGCAGTTCCTTCCGGCGGGACAGGGGCTTTCCCTATGGCTACACCTTC. It is translated as CASSSFRRDRGFPYGYTF.

This clonotype was picked up many times. This sequence joins TRBV7-9 and TRBJ1-5; tentatively, D is TRBD1 (5 bases). V was shortened by 3 bases and J by 5 bases, with 8 bases between the two germline ends. This CDR3 contains 13 residues. Germline V lookup: CDR1 SEHNR, CDR2 FQNEAQ (reference sequence). The CDR3 DNA reads as TGTGCCAGCAGCTTTAGAGGGGATCAGCCCCAGCATTTT. Translated, it gives CASSFRGDQPQHF.